This T cell receptor beta chain came from a study of T cell responses to AZD1222 COVID-19 vaccine. Study-wide background: Investigators merged groups given second doses at roughly 4 or roughly 12 weeks.

The assay was immunoSEQ multiplex PCR, and TCRdb's table has in-frame clones only and misses some. This repertoire shows approximately 140,000 clones, just over 90% found once; its top ten account for approximately 2%. Comment on this clone: No antigen is known for it.

Study conclusions and caveats: White British ancestry dominated among donors, who included more females, and clonal diversity was possibly underestimated. Two AZD1222 doses significantly raised spike-specific TCR breadth and depth over controls. Only after the peak T cell response were repertoires sampled.

CDR1 is MNHEY and CDR2 is SVGAGI in the germline V gene. This CDR3 is built from 13 residues. Trimming removed 2 bases from V and 8 bases from J, with 10 bases in between. The sequence derives from an adult in good health. The sequenced sample was peripheral blood, obtained on day 0 of AZD1222 vaccination. The rearrangement links TRBV6-5 to TRBJ2-1; D might be TRBD2 (5 bases). CDR3: CASSYGLAHEQFF. The DNA of the CDR3 is TGTGCCAGCAGTTACGGGCTAGCCCATGAGCAGTTCTTC.